The source of this T cell receptor beta chain is a study of OX40 agonist ivuxolimab in advanced cancers. Regarding this clone: The antigen is unknown.

The repertoire was sequenced with immunoSEQ multiplex PCR; TCRdb's copy has only in-frame clones and lacks some. The data contain fewer than 20,000 clones, 78% of them singletons. Trimming removed 0 bases at V and 3 bases at J, with 12 bases between. This CDR3 is 15 amino acids long. Germline V lookup: CDR1 SGDLS, CDR2 YYNGEE. Study outcomes and limitations: Nonresponders, in some cases, also had low normalized T-cell clonal expansion. The study observed clonal expansion of CD4+ and CD8+ blood T cells by week 6 at 0.1 to 3.0 mg/kg.

The sequencing used CD4+ or CD8+ T cells sorted from blood, collected in a trial of the OX40 agonist ivuxolimab. The V gene is TRBV9, the J gene TRBJ2-5; D is perhaps TRBD1 (5 bases). The receptor was isolated from an adult with an advanced solid tumor such as melanoma, head and neck, liver or kidney cancer. DNA of the CDR3: TGTGCCAGCAGCGTAGAGGTCAGGGCTGAAGAGACCCAGTACTTC. It is translated as CASSVEVRAEETQYF.